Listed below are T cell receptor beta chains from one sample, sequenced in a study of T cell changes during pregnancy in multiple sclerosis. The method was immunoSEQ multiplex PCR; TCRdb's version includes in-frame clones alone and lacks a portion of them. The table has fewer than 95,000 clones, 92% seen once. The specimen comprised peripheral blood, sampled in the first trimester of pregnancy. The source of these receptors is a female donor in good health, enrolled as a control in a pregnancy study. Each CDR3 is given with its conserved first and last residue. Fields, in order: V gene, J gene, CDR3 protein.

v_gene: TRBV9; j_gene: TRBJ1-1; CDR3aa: CASSVGIGTGRYEAFF
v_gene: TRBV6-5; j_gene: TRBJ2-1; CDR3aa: CASRETSGRAFEQFF
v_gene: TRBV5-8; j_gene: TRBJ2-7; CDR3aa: CASKPPRGQGIYEQYF
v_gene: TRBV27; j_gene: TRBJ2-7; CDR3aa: CASSLSGSAYEQYF
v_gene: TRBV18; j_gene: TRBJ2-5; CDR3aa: CASSPLGAQETQYF
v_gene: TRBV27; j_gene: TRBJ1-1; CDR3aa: CASSPLQGAEAFF
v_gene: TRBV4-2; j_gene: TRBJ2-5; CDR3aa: CASSTSREDGETQYF
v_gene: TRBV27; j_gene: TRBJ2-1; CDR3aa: CASSLSAESSYNEQFF
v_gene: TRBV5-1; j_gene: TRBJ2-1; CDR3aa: CASSFTSGRSNEQFF
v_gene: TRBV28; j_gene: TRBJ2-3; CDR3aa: CASSGPGQGNDEQYF
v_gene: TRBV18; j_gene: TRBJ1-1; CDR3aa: CASSLVNTEAFF
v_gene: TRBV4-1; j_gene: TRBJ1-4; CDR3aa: CASSQTDRVSNEKLFF
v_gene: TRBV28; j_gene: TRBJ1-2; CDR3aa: CASSQLYGYTF
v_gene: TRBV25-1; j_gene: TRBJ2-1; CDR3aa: CASSERGGSNEQFF
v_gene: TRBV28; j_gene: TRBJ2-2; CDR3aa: CASRGGQNTGELFF
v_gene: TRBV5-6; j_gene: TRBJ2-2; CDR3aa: CASRLGQGRDTGELFF
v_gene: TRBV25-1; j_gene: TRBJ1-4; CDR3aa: CASSAPPGTVEEKLFF
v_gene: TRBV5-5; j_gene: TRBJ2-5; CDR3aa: CASSSGGKETQYF
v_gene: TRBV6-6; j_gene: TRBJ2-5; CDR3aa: CASSYPDNQETQYF
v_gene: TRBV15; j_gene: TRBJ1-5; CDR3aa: CATSRQYSNQPQHF
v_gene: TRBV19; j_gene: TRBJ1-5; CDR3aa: CASSIVAGPNQPQHF
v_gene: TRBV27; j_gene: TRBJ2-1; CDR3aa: CASSRGLAGAGEQFF
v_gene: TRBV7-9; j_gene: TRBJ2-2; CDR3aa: CASSFPGTGELFF
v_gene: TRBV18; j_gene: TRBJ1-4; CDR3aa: CASSPPSKSNEKLFF
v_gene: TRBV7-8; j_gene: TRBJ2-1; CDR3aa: CASSLKQKTYNEQFF